The 26 T cell receptor beta chains reported below all come from one sample, sequenced in a study of blood T cell repertoires in COVID-19. Produced via immunoSEQ multiplex PCR; TCRdb's table is partial and in-frame only. The data show about 200,000 clones, roughly 81% seen once. The sample taken for sequencing was peripheral blood. The origin of the receptors is a woman in her forties or fifties with active or convalescent COVID-19.

The chain couples TRBV12-2 to TRBJ2-1; the DNA was not used to check the table's D call, TRBD2. TRBV12-2 is a listed pseudogene. The CDR3 is 16 residues long. The CDR3 nucleotides are TGTGCAAGTCGCTTAGCCACTAGCGGACGATACAATGAGCAGTTCTTC. Amino acids: CASRLATSGRYNEQFF.

This rearrangement joins TRBV5-6 to TRBJ1-1; D unclear. CDR1 and CDR2 from the germline V gene are SGHDT and YYEEEE. The ends were cut back, 0 bases at V and 0 bases at J, with 12 bases in the middle. The CDR3 has 16 residues. CDR3 sequence: CASSLDRRGMNTEAFF. CDR3 in DNA: TGTGCCAGCAGCTTGGACCGGAGAGGAATGAACACTGAAGCTTTCTTT.

The chain combines TRBV6-5 with TRBJ2-5; TRBD2 matches at 10 bases. Germline CDR1 MNHEY, CDR2 SVGAGI. Trimming cost V 4 bases and J 6 bases; bases outside gene matches: 8. The CDR3 totals 15 residues. This chain's CDR3 is CASSFLAGESKTQYF. CDR3 DNA: TGTGCCAGCAGTTTTCTAGCGGGAGAATCGAAGACCCAGTACTTC.

The rearrangement uses TRBV27 and TRBJ1-6; TRBD1 aligns across 8 bases. The V and J ends lost 5 bases and 8 bases, in that order; junction bases with no gene match: 2. This CDR3 region has 13 residues. Germline CDR1 is MNHEY and CDR2 is SMNVEV (reference sequence). CDR3 protein: CASSTGGDSPLHF. In nucleotides, the CDR3 is TGTGCCAGCAGTACAGGGGGGGATTCACCCCTCCACTTT.

On this clone itself: Just one base apart from a much larger clone, this may be a read error. The chain links TRBV5-8 to TRBJ1-2, with 8 bases fitting TRBD1. The germline V gene encodes CDR1 SGHTS and CDR2 YDEGEE. This CDR3 contains 13 residues. V shed 2 bases, J shed 8 bases, and the junction held 5 bases outside the gene matches. CDR3 in amino acids: CASSLRTGSGYTF. CDR3 nucleotide sequence: TGTGCCAGCAGCTTAAGGACAGGGAGCGGCTACACCTTC.

The V call is TRBV5-1, the J call TRBJ1-4; TRBD1 is a possible D gene (6 bases). CDR1 is SGHRS, CDR2 YFSETQ, per germline. The CDR3 loop spans 16 amino acids. The V end lost 2 bases, the J end lost 0 bases, and 11 bases lay between the germline ends. In DNA, the CDR3 is TGCGCCAGCAGCTTATTCGGGGACACAACTAATGAAAAACTGTTTTTT. Encoded protein: CASSLFGDTTNEKLFF.

The CDR3: CASSPGLAGGGTDTQYF. The CDR3 DNA is TGTGCCAGTAGCCCCGGACTAGCGGGAGGAGGCACAGATACGCAGTATTTT. The V gene is TRBV19, the J gene TRBJ2-3, with 14 bases fitting TRBD2. The CDR3 is 17 amino acids. CDR1 is LNHDA, CDR2 SQIVND, per germline (reference sequence). The J segment lost 1 base and the V segment lost 6 bases, leaving 6 bases of the junction unmatched.

This chain links TRBV19 with TRBJ2-7, with 8 nucleotides matching TRBD2. The CDR3 contains 13 residues. V lost 10 bases to trimming and J lost 4 bases; unmatched junction nucleotides: 9. Per the germline V gene, CDR1 is LNHDA and CDR2 is SQIVND (reference sequence). The CDR3 DNA reads TGTGCCACCTCGCCGGGAGGGTTGTACGAGCAGTACTTC. This translates into CATSPGGLYEQYF.

This chain connects TRBV28 to TRBJ1-5, with a tentative D call TRBD1 (5 bases). V lost 7 bases and J 2 bases, leaving 15 bases between the germline ends. CDR1 and CDR2 from the germline V gene are MDHEN and SYDVKM. This CDR3 region has 15 residues. Written as DNA, the CDR3 is TGTGCCAGCACCATCGGGGGGTTGGGCAATCAGCCCCAGCATTTT. Translation gives CASTIGGLGNQPQHF. The full variable domain, completed using reference TRBV28 and TRBJ1-5, is DVKVTQSSRYLVKRTGEKVFLECVQDMDHENMFWYRQDPGLGLRLIYFSYDVKMKEKGDIPEGYSVSREKKERFSLILESASTNQTSMYLCASTIGGLGNQPQHFGDGTRLSIL.

The rearrangement links TRBV2 to TRBJ1-2; the D gene is possibly TRBD1 (5 bases). Germline V gene sequence: CDR1 SNHLY, CDR2 FYNNEI. CDR3 length: 15 residues. The V end was cut by 7 bases, the J end by 4 bases, with 19 bases between. The CDR3 DNA is TGTGCCAGCACGCGGGAAAACAGAGGGGCCTATGGCTACACCTTC. Its protein is CASTRENRGAYGYTF.

The chain links TRBV29-1 to TRBJ1-1; D gene ambiguous. The CDR3 is made up of 11 amino acids. Germline loops: CDR1 SQVTM, CDR2 ANQGSEA. The V end was cut by 3 bases, the J end by 1 base, with 3 bases between. The CDR3 spells CSVDRNTEAFF. In DNA, the CDR3 is TGCAGCGTTGATCGGAACACTGAAGCTTTCTTT. The variable domain in full, with the rest retrieved from reference TRBV29-1 and TRBJ1-1, is SAVISQKPSRDICQRGTSLTIQCQVDSQVTMMFWYRQQPGQSLTLIATANQGSEATYESGFVIDKFPISRPNLTFSTLTVSNMSPEDSSIYLCSVDRNTEAFFGQGTRLTVV.

CDR3 sequence (DNA): TGTGCCAGTGGGGGGGTGCAACAGCCCCAGCATTTT. This translates into CASGGVQQPQHF. The genes are TRBV19 and TRBJ1-5, with a possible D match to TRBD1 (5 bases). Germline CDR1 LNHDA, CDR2 SQIVND (reference sequence). Trimming took 8 bases from V and 7 from J, leaving 12 bases between them. The CDR3 covers 12 residues. Filled out from reference TRBV19 and TRBJ1-5, the complete variable domain reads DGGITQSPKYLFRKEGQNVTLSCEQNLNHDAMYWYRQDPGQGLRLIYYSQIVNDFQKGDIAEGYSVSREKKESFPLTVTSAQKNPTAFYLCASGGVQQPQHFGDGTRLSIL.

The chain links TRBV19 to TRBJ2-5, with 14 nucleotides matching TRBD2. The CDR3 runs 16 residues. Trimming at V came to 4 bases and at J to 4 bases, leaving 5 bases not matched to a gene. Germline lookup yields CDR1 LNHDA and CDR2 SQIVND (reference sequence). The CDR3: CASSNGTSGSVETQYF. The CDR3 nucleotides read TGTGCCAGTAGTAATGGGACTAGCGGGAGTGTAGAGACCCAGTACTTC.

The rearrangement links TRBV6-5 to TRBJ2-7; D call uncertain. Germline CDR1 and CDR2: MNHEY and SVGAGI. This CDR3 comprises 11 residues. The V end lost 7 bases, the J end lost 4 bases, and 8 bases lay between the germline ends. DNA for the CDR3: TGTGCCAGCACCGGCGGTTACGAGCAGTACGTC. This codes for CASTGGYEQYV.

The chain joins TRBV10-1 to TRBJ2-1; 11 nucleotides agree with TRBD1. The length of the CDR3 is 15 residues. Germline V gene data show CDR1 as WNHNN and CDR2 as SYGVQD (reference sequence). V lost 4 bases to trimming and J lost 8 bases; unmatched junction nucleotides: 7. Here the CDR3 reads CASSGGQGAGDEQFF. CDR3 sequence (DNA): TGCGCCAGCAGTGGTGGACAGGGGGCAGGTGATGAGCAGTTCTTC.

The chain carries TRBV5-6 and TRBJ2-4; the match to TRBD2 covers 7 bases. The germline CDR1 and CDR2 sequences are SGHDT and YYEEEE. Germline trimming cut 3 bases from V and 7 bases from J; bases unmatched to any gene: 7. The CDR3 totals 14 residues. The CDR3 here is CASSSWEGPNIQYF. For the CDR3, the DNA is TGTGCCAGCAGCTCCTGGGAGGGCCCCAACATTCAGTACTTC.

The CDR3 DNA is TGTGCCAGTAGTATAGGAGTCAGGGGCACTGAAGCTTTCTTT. As protein: CASSIGVRGTEAFF. J is TRBJ1-1 and V is TRBV19; the D gene is possibly TRBD1 (6 bases). V shed 1 base and J shed 4 bases, with 10 bases lying between them. Germline CDR1 is LNHDA and CDR2 is SQIVND (reference sequence). The CDR3 is 14 residues long.

The table lists this clone with a count of one. The rearrangement links TRBV5-1 to TRBJ1-1; 7 bases match TRBD1. The CDR3 consists of 17 residues. Germline lookup yields CDR1 SGHRS and CDR2 YFSETQ. Unmatched junction bases numbered 8, after V lost 0 bases and J lost 0 bases. The CDR3 DNA is TGCGCCAGCAGCTTGGCAGCAGTGACAGGGTTGAACACTGAAGCTTTCTTT. Protein product: CASSLAAVTGLNTEAFF.

A few counts support this clone. The chain recombines TRBV5-1 with TRBJ2-1; 9 bases line up with TRBD2. V shed 4 bases, J shed 9 bases, and the junction held 11 bases outside the gene matches. This CDR3 comprises 15 residues. Germline CDR1 SGHRS, CDR2 YFSETQ. Here the CDR3 reads CASSPIAGAGTEQFF. The CDR3 bases are TGCGCCAGCAGCCCAATAGCGGGAGCGGGGACTGAGCAGTTCTTC.

The chain employs TRBV18 and TRBJ2-7; 9 nucleotides match TRBD1. Per germline, CDR1 KGHSH and CDR2 LQKENI. V lost 3 bases and J lost 7; bases outside the gene matches: 4. The length of the CDR3 is 13 residues. The CDR3 here is CASSPLTGGEQYV. CDR3 in DNA: TGTGCCAGCTCACCCCTGACAGGGGGGGAGCAGTACGTC.

This clone was seen only once. The gene calls are TRBV19 and TRBJ1-6; D possibly corresponds to TRBD1 (6 bases). The V end lost 3 bases, the J end lost 0 bases, and 15 bases lay between the germline ends. Per the germline V gene, CDR1 is LNHDA and CDR2 is SQIVND (reference sequence). There are 18 residues in the CDR3. CDR3 DNA: TGTGCCAGTAGTATCGGTGAAGCGGACAGCTCCTATAATTCACCCCTCCACTTT. This sequence encodes CASSIGEADSSYNSPLHF.

The J gene is TRBJ2-1, the V gene TRBV19, with D possibly matching TRBD2 (6 bases). The CDR3 runs 15 residues. From germline, CDR1 is LNHDA and CDR2 SQIVND (reference sequence). V was trimmed by 0 bases and J by 7 bases, leaving 13 bases between them. The CDR3 loop reads CASSIEGLPENEQFF. In nucleotides, the CDR3 is TGTGCCAGTAGTATAGAGGGACTCCCCGAAAATGAGCAGTTCTTC. Combining the CDR3 with reference TRBV19 and TRBJ2-1 gives the whole variable domain DGGITQSPKYLFRKEGQNVTLSCEQNLNHDAMYWYRQDPGQGLRLIYYSQIVNDFQKGDIAEGYSVSREKKESFPLTVTSAQKNPTAFYLCASSIEGLPENEQFFGPGTRLTVL.

The J gene is TRBJ1-6, the V gene TRBV5-1, with TRBD1 matching over 10 bases. The CDR3 consists of 17 residues. Per the germline V gene, CDR1 is SGHRS and CDR2 is YFSETQ. Unmatched junction bases numbered 13, after V lost 4 bases and J lost 9 bases. CDR3: CASSPSPGTGAGSPLHF. Here the CDR3 DNA reads TGCGCCAGCAGCCCCAGTCCCGGGACAGGGGCGGGTTCACCCCTCCACTTT.

The chain is built from TRBV12-3 or TRBV12-4 and TRBJ1-4; perhaps TRBD1 as D (5 bases). This CDR3 contains 13 residues. The V gene lost 6 bases and the J gene lost 5 bases, with 10 bases spanning the gap. The chain's CDR3 is CASRPGLNEKLFF. The CDR3 DNA is TGTGCCAGCAGGCCAGGGCTAAATGAAAAACTGTTTTTT.

The genes are TRBV4-2 and TRBJ2-3, with D perhaps matching TRBD2 (6 bases). Trimming shortened V by 1 base and J by 5 bases, and 13 bases separated the two germline ends. CDR3 length equals 15 residues. The V gene's germline CDR1 is LGHNA and CDR2 YNFKEQ. This CDR3 is CASSQGTGDGDTQYF. The CDR3 DNA sequence: TGTGCCAGCAGCCAAGGAACGGGGGATGGAGATACGCAGTATTTT.

This chain joins TRBV18 and TRBJ1-4; 9 bases line up with TRBD1. Per the germline V gene, CDR1 is KGHSH and CDR2 is LQKENI. The CDR3 consists of 14 residues. V shed 3 bases and J 7 bases; nucleotides not matched to a gene: 3. The CDR3 here is CASSPGQGFEKLFF. DNA of the CDR3: TGTGCCAGCTCACCGGGACAGGGATTTGAAAAACTGTTTTTT.